This T cell receptor (beta chain) is from a study of cytomegalovirus exposure and HLA in healthy donors. Germline-derived CDR1 and CDR2 are MDHEN and SYDVKM. With V trimmed by 5 bases and J by 1 base, 8 bases remained unmatched. CDR3 length: 16 residues. Concerning this clone: Its antigen is not identified.

Study conclusions and caveats: Most likely, a cluster of highly shared sequence variants arose as a sequencing artifact. A few V segments could not be told apart, such as TRBV6-2 and TRBV6-3, and were left out.

The PCR was carried out with 60 Vbeta primers and 13 Jbeta primers. Assay used: immunoSEQ multiplex PCR; TCRdb lists only in-frame clones, some missing. The sample table includes approximately 79,000 clones. The chain recombines TRBV28 with TRBJ1-5; TRBD1 matches 7 bases. Sequencing was carried out using PBMCs. The TCR comes from a boy aged 10-17 years in good health and CMV-seronegative. This CDR3 reads CASSLRTGGSNQPQHF. CDR3 bases: TGTGCCAGCAGTCTTAGGACAGGAGGAAGCAATCAGCCCCAGCATTTT.